This is a list of T cell receptor beta chains from one sample in a study of cytomegalovirus exposure and HLA in healthy donors. Measured with immunoSEQ multiplex PCR; TCRdb has only the in-frame clones, and not every one. Seen here are roughly 120,000 clones, just under 80% observed once, and the top ten hold 5% to 6.5%. The sequencing input was PBMCs. These TCRs come from a man aged 25-45 years in good health and CMV-seronegative. Both conserved end residues are part of each CDR3. A D gene is named only where the DNA matches it firmly. The size of a clone is reported for some rows only, either as once, few or many, or as a class for expanded clones.

>NA|TRBV5-6|TRBJ2-1|few
CASSLGSEQFF
TGTGCCAGCAGTCTGGGTAGCGAGCAGTTCTTC
>TRBD1|TRBV6-6|TRBJ2-7|NA
CASMDRASYEQYF
TGTGCCAGCATGGACAGGGCCTCCTACGAGCAGTACTTC
>TRBD2|TRBV30|TRBJ2-7|NA
CAWSTSGGSYEQYF
TGTGCCTGGAGCACTAGCGGTGGATCCTACGAGCAGTACTTC
>TRBD1|TRBV6-1|TRBJ1-6|NA
CASSERRGQGRNSPLHF
TGTGCCAGCAGTGAAAGGAGGGGGCAAGGGCGCAATTCACCCCTCCACTTT
>TRBD1|TRBV4-3|TRBJ2-2|once
CASSQTGTGVFWAGELFF
TGCGCCAGCAGCCAAACCGGGACAGGGGTTTTTTGGGCCGGGGAGCTGTTTTTT
>NA|TRBV28|TRBJ2-1|NA
CASSPLLDNEQFF
TGTGCCAGCAGTCCTTTACTAGACAATGAGCAGTTCTTC
>NA|TRBV10-3|TRBJ1-3|NA
CAISERGGNTIYF
TGTGCCATCAGTGAGAGGGGCGGAAACACCATATATTTT
>TRBD1|TRBV27|TRBJ2-7|NA
CASSSRDRVYEQYF
TGTGCCAGCAGTTCTCGGGACAGGGTGTACGAGCAGTACTTC
>NA|TRBV5-1|TRBJ2-7|NA
CASSLAASWAPEQYF
TGCGCCAGCAGCTTGGCCGCTAGCTGGGCTCCCGAGCAGTACTTC
>TRBD1|TRBV28|TRBJ1-5|once
CASSFASTGTANQPQHF
TGTGCCAGCAGTTTTGCCTCAACCGGGACAGCAAATCAGCCCCAGCATTTT
>NA|TRBV30|TRBJ1-5|NA
CAWSVGDGDQPQHF
TGTGCCTGGAGTGTGGGCGACGGGGATCAGCCCCAGCATTTT
>TRBD1|TRBV7-2|TRBJ1-4|NA
CASSIQQGAEKLFF
TGTGCCAGCAGCATCCAACAGGGGGCAGAAAAACTGTTTTTT
>NA|TRBV27|TRBJ1-2|few
CASSSTGTDYGYTF
TGTGCCAGCAGTTCGACCGGGACTGATTATGGCTACACCTTC
>TRBD1|TRBV27|TRBJ2-7|NA
CASSRYDRGSYEQYF
TGTGCCAGCAGCCGTTATGACAGGGGGTCCTACGAGCAGTACTTC
>TRBD1|TRBV14|TRBJ2-7|NA
CASRTGASYEQYF
TGTGCCAGCAGGACAGGGGCCTCCTACGAGCAGTACTTC
>NA|TRBV4-1|TRBJ2-3|NA
CASSHTKAERTDTQYF
TGCGCCAGCAGCCATACCAAAGCGGAGCGCACAGATACGCAGTATTTT
>TRBD1|TRBV18|TRBJ1-1|few
CASSPQGDRGEAFF
TGTGCCAGCTCACCACAAGGGGACAGGGGAGAAGCTTTCTTT
>TRBD2|TRBV5-1|TRBJ2-5|NA
CASSLFSGRETQYF
TGCGCCAGCAGCTTGTTTAGCGGGAGAGAGACCCAGTACTTC
>NA|TRBV5-1|TRBJ1-1|once
CASSLALNTEAFF
TGCGCCAGCAGCTTGGCGTTGAACACTGAAGCTTTCTTT
>TRBD1|TRBV10-3|TRBJ2-2|NA
CAISEGNRGWTGELFF
TGTGCCATCAGTGAGGGCAACAGGGGTTGGACCGGGGAGCTGTTTTTT
>NA|TRBV10-3|TRBJ1-2|NA
CAIIGELGGYTF
TGTGCCATCATAGGGGAATTGGGTGGCTACACCTTC
>TRBD1|TRBV6-5|TRBJ2-2|few
CASRRTGGTGELFF
TGTGCCAGCAGGCGGACAGGGGGTACCGGGGAGCTGTTTTTT
>TRBD1|TRBV5-6|TRBJ2-7|NA
CASSQGGQGAYEQYF
TGTGCCAGCAGCCAGGGGGGACAGGGGGCTTACGAGCAGTACTTC
>NA|TRBV27|TRBJ1-1|NA
CASRYRYWNTEAFF
TGTGCCAGCAGATATAGATATTGGAACACTGAAGCTTTCTTT
>TRBD2|TRBV28|TRBJ2-7|NA
CASSFSAGVREQYF
TGTGCCAGCAGTTTCTCCGCGGGAGTCCGCGAGCAGTACTTC
>TRBD1|TRBV6-6|TRBJ1-2|NA
CASTRGSTGGSYGYTF
TGTGCCAGCACCCGCGGTAGCACAGGGGGTAGCTATGGCTACACCTTC
>NA|TRBV11-2|TRBJ2-7|NA
CASSFGQYEQYF
TGTGCCAGCAGCTTCGGACAGTACGAGCAGTACTTC
>NA|TRBV27|TRBJ1-2|NA
CASSPRGSLPYGYTF
TGTGCCAGCAGTCCCCGGGGGTCACTCCCCTATGGCTACACCTTC
>TRBD2|TRBV4-3|TRBJ2-3|NA
CASSARLAGSTDTQYF
TGCGCCAGCAGCGCCCGACTAGCGGGAAGCACAGATACGCAGTATTTT
>NA|TRBV13|TRBJ2-7|NA
CASSSLRLKGTYEQYF
TGTGCCAGCAGCTCCCTTCGACTAAAAGGAACCTACGAGCAGTACTTC
>TRBD1|TRBV30|TRBJ2-3|NA
CAWARGLTDTQYF
TGTGCCTGGGCCAGGGGGTTGACAGATACGCAGTATTTT
>TRBD2|TRBV11-2|TRBJ2-3|NA
CASSLVGGGDTQYF
TGTGCCAGCAGCTTAGTGGGCGGGGGGGATACGCAGTATTTT
>TRBD2|TRBV27|TRBJ2-3|NA
CASTKGTSGSDTQYF
TGTGCCAGTACCAAGGGGACTAGCGGGTCAGATACGCAGTATTTT